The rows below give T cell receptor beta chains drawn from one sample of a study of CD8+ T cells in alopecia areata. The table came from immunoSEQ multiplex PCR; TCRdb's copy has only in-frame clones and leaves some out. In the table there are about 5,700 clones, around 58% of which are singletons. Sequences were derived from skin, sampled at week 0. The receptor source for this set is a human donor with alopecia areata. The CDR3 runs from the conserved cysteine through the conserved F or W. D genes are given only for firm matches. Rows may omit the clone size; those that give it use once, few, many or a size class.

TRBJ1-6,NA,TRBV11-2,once,TGTGCCAGCAGCCTTACCCCGGACAGAAAGTGGTCACCCCTCCACTTT,CASSLTPDRKWSPLHF
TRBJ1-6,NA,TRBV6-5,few,TGTGCCAGCAGTTACTCCCGACAGACCTATAATTCACCCCTCCACTTT,CASSYSRQTYNSPLHF
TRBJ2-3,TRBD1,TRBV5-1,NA,TGCGCCAGCGGCGGACAGGGGTACACAGATACGCAGTATTTT,CASGGQGYTDTQYF
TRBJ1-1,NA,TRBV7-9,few,TGTGCCAGCAGCTTAGTCCTCACTGAAGCTTTCTTT,CASSLVLTEAFF
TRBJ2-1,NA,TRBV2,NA,TGTGCCAGCATAGCCTCCTCTAGGGCCAGCTACAATGAGCAGTTCTTC,CASIASSRASYNEQFF
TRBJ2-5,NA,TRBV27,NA,TGTGCCAGCAGTTCCCCTGGGACTCTTTACTTC,CASSSPGTLYF
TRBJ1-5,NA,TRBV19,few,TGTGCCAGTTCGACGGCGGGGGGAAGAAATCAGCCCCAGCATTTT,CASSTAGGRNQPQHF
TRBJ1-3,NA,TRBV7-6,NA,TGTGCCAGCAGCTTAGCGGAGTCCTCTGGAAACACCATATATTTT,CASSLAESSGNTIYF
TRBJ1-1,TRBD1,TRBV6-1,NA,TGTGCCAGCCTCTGGGGACAGGCGAGCACTGAAGCTTTCTTT,CASLWGQASTEAFF
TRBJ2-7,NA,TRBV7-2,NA,TGTGCCAGCAGCACAACACGACCCGGGGGGCTTGAGAGCTCCTACGAGCAGTACTTC,CASSTTRPGGLESSYEQYF
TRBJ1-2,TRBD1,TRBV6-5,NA,TGTGCCACAGGACAGGCGAGTGGCTACACCTTC,CATGQASGYTF
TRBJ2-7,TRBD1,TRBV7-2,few,TGTGCCAGCAGCTTGACCCCGGGACAGTCCTCCTACGAGCAGTACTTC,CASSLTPGQSSYEQYF
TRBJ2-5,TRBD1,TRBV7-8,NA,TGTGCCAGCAGCTTAGCCTCGGGGGACAGGTACCAAGAGACCCAGTACTTC,CASSLASGDRYQETQYF
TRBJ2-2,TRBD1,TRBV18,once,TGTGCCAGCTCACTAGGACCAAGGACAGGGGGCACCGGGGAGCTGTTTTTT,CASSLGPRTGGTGELFF
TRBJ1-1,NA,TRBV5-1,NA,TGCGCCAGCAACAACAAGGGAGGCCCGAACACTAAAGCTTTCTTT,CASNNKGGPNTKAFF
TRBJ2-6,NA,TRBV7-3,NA,TGTGCCAGCAGCTTGACAGGCTCTGGGGCCAACGTCCTGACTTTC,CASSLTGSGANVLTF
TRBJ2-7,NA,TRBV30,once,TGTGCCTGGTACAGGAACTCCTACGAGCAGTACTTC,CAWYRNSYEQYF
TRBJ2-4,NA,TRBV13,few,TGTGCCAGCAGCCACTCCGGGACGGGCAAAAACATTCAGTACTTC,CASSHSGTGKNIQYF
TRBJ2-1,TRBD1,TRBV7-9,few,TGTGCCAGCAGCCCCGACAGGGGGTCCTACAATGAGCAGTTCTTC,CASSPDRGSYNEQFF
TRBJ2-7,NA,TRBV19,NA,TGTGCCAGTAAAGGGGCGGCAGGGCCCTTCTCCTACGAGCAGTACTTC,CASKGAAGPFSYEQYF
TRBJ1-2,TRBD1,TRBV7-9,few,TGTGCCAGCAGCCGACCGACAGGGACCAACTATGGCTACACCTTC,CASSRPTGTNYGYTF
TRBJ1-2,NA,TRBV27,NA,TGTGCCAGCAGTTTACGGGGACATCATATAGGTGGCTACACCTTC,CASSLRGHHIGGYTF
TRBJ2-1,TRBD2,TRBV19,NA,TGTGCCAGTAGTAGGGGAAATAGCGGGGGCTCCGGGAGACTAAATGAGCAGTTCTTC,CASSRGNSGGSGRLNEQFF
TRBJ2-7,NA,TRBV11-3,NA,TGTGCCAGCAGCTCCCCCCTCAATACAGGGTCCCACGAGCAGTACTTC,CASSSPLNTGSHEQYF
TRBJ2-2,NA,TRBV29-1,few,TGCAGCGTTCCCAGGGGGAACACCGGGGAGCTGTTTTTT,CSVPRGNTGELFF
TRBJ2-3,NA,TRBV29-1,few,TGCAGCGTTGATCCGGGACAAGGCACAGATACGCAGTATTTT,CSVDPGQGTDTQYF
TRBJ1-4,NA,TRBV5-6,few,TGTGCCAGCAGCTTTCCGGGGATGACTAATGAAAAACTGTTTTTT,CASSFPGMTNEKLFF
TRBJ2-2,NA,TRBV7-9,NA,TGTGCCAGCACCTTGAGTTCTAACACCGGGGAGCTGTTTTTT,CASTLSSNTGELFF
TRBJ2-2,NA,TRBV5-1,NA,TGCGCCAGCAGCTTGGCCAGTGGCCGATACACCGGGGAGCTGTTTTTT,CASSLASGRYTGELFF
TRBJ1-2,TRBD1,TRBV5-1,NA,TGCGCCAGCAGCCAGGGGGAGAACTATGGCTACACCTTC,CASSQGENYGYTF
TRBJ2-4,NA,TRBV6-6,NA,TGTGCCAGCAGTCCCGGAGTAAGGGGGGGAGGCATTCAGTACTTC,CASSPGVRGGGIQYF
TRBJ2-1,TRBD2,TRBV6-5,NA,TGTGCCAGCAGGGAAACCGTGGGCTCTAGCGGGGAGCAGTTCTTC,CASRETVGSSGEQFF
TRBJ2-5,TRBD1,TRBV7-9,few,TGTGCCAGCAGCACTCAAAGGACAGGGAACCAAGAGACCCAGTACTTC,CASSTQRTGNQETQYF
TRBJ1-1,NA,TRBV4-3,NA,TGCGCCAGCAGCCAAGTTAAAGCCGCGAACACTGAAGCTTTCTTT,CASSQVKAANTEAFF
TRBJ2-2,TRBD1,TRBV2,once,TGTGCCAGCAGTGAAGCTGGGACAGGGGCCGCCGGGGAGCTGTTTTTT,CASSEAGTGAAGELFF
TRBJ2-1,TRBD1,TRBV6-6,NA,TGTGCCAGCAGTTACGCGGGACAGGGAGGAGATGAGCAGTTCTTC,CASSYAGQGGDEQFF
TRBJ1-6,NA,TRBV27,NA,TGTGCCAGCAGTCAAGACATCCCTCAGAGCTCCTATAATTCACCCCTCCACTTT,CASSQDIPQSSYNSPLHF
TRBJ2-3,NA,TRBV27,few,TGTGCCAGCTGGACTGGGATAGATACGCAGTATTTT,CASWTGIDTQYF
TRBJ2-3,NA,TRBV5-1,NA,TGCGCCAGCAGCTTGGAGACTAGGTCAGATACGCAGTATTTT,CASSLETRSDTQYF
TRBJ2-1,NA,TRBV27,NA,TGTGCCAGCAGTCTCCGGAGACTAGGGACCTACAATGAGCAGTTCTTC,CASSLRRLGTYNEQFF
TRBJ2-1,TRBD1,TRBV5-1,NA,TGCGCCAGCAGCCGAGGCTTGGGGACAGCCTCAACTGAGCAGTTCTTC,CASSRGLGTASTEQFF
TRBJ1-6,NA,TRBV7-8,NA,TGTGCCAGCAGCCTACCCGACAGCGGGGTTAATTCACCCCTCCACTTT,CASSLPDSGVNSPLHF
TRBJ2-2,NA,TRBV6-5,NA,TGTGCCAGCAGAGCCGGGACAACCTACACCGGGGAGCTGTTTTTT,CASRAGTTYTGELFF
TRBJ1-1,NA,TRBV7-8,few,TGTGCCAGCAGCTTATATGTGGGAGGGACTGAAGCTTTCTTT,CASSLYVGGTEAFF
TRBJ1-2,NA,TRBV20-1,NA,TGCAGTGCTAGAGTAGGGGATGGCTACACCTTC,CSARVGDGYTF
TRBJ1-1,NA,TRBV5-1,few,TGCGCCAGCAGCCGCGGGGGATCCACTGAAGCTTTCTTT,CASSRGGSTEAFF
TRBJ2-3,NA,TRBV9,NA,TGTGCCAGCAGCGTAGTGGGGGTGGAGGGATGGGTACAAGATACGCAGTATTTT,CASSVVGVEGWVQDTQYF
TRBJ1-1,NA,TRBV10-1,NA,TGCGCCAGCAGTGAGTCCGGGGGCCGGACTGAAGCTTTCTTT,CASSESGGRTEAFF
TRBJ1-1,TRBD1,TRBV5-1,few,TGCGCCAGCAGCCCACAGACAGGGGCAGGGAACACTGAAGCTTTCTTT,CASSPQTGAGNTEAFF
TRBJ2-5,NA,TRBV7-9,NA,TGTGCCAGCAGCTTAAGAGCAGGAGTCCAAGAGACCCAGTACTTC,CASSLRAGVQETQYF
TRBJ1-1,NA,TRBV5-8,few,TGTGCCAGCAGCCGACGATCCGCAGCCACTGAAGCTTTCTTT,CASSRRSAATEAFF
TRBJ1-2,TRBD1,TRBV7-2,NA,TGTGCCAGCAACACAGGGGTCTATGGCTACACCTTC,CASNTGVYGYTF
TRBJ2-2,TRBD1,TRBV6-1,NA,TGTGCCAGCAGTGAAAGGGGGCTCGGGGAGCTGTTTTTT,CASSERGLGELFF
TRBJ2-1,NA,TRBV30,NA,TGTGCCTGGAGTGGAGGATCCCGCACCCTATCCCGGGACTCCCAATATTTCTACAATGAGCAGTTCTTC,CAWSGGSRTLSRDSQYFYNEQFF
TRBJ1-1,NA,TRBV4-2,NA,TGTGCCAGCAGAACCCAGGGGTTGGTCGGCACTGAAGCTTTCTTT,CASRTQGLVGTEAFF
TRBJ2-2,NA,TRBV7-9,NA,TGTGCCAGCAGTTCCCGAAGAAGGGAGCTGTTTTTT,CASSSRRRELFF
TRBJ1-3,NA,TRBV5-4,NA,TGTGCCAGCAGCTTGGCCGGGACGGCCTCTGGAAACACCATATACTTT,CASSLAGTASGNTIYF
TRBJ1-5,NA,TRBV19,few,TGTGCCAGTACGCTGTCAGGTTGGGGCAATCAGCCCCAGCATTTT,CASTLSGWGNQPQHF
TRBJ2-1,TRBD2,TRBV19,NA,TGTGCCAGTTCGTGGTATCTAGCGGGGGGTTTCCATGAGCAGTTCTTC,CASSWYLAGGFHEQFF
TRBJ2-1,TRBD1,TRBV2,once,TGTGCCAGCAGGGGGACAGGCTATGAGCAGTTCTTC,CASRGTGYEQFF